These 14 T cell receptor beta chains share one sample of origin, sequenced in a study of Ad26.COV2.S vaccination and SARS-CoV-2 variants. Using immunoSEQ multiplex PCR, the repertoire was profiled, and TCRdb retains in-frame clones only, with some absent. The table lists some 350,000 clones, about 91% of them singletons. Specimen: peripheral blood, collected after recovery from COVID-19. The receptors shown here come from a human donor who had recovered from COVID-19.

This clone came up once. The chain links TRBV6-2 or TRBV6-3 to TRBJ2-1, with 8 positions matching TRBD2. The V segment lost 4 bases and the J segment 6 bases; nucleotides outside the gene matches: 11. The CDR3 length is 16 residues. Germline V gene data show CDR1 as MNHEY and CDR2 as SVGEGT. The CDR3 DNA sequence: TGTGCCAGCAGTTGGCCGGGACTAGTTCGGTCCAATGAGCAGTTCTTC. Amino acid sequence: CASSWPGLVRSNEQFF.

This clone appeared a few times. The chain uses TRBV2 and TRBJ2-5; 8 bases line up with TRBD1. This CDR3 is 13 amino acids long. Germline CDR1 is SNHLY and CDR2 is FYNNEI. V dropped 3 bases and J dropped 5; count of bases not matched to a gene: 2. CDR3 DNA sequence: TGTGCCAGCAGTGAGGACAGGGATGAGACCCAGTACTTC. It is translated as CASSEDRDETQYF.

This rearrangement joins TRBV19 to TRBJ2-1; D remains ambiguous. The V end lost 3 bases, the J end lost 10 bases, and 7 bases lay between the germline ends. The CDR3 spans 11 residues. Germline CDR1 is LNHDA and CDR2 is SQIVND (reference sequence). For the CDR3, the DNA is TGTGCCAGTAGTATGAGAGAGGAGCAGTTCTTC. Encoded protein: CASSMREEQFF.

The V gene is TRBV4-3, the J gene TRBJ2-3, with D hard to call. Germline CDR1 reads LGHNA; CDR2 reads YSLEER. The length of the CDR3 is 15 residues. Trimming left V 2 bases short and J 1 base short, with 10 bases between. CDR3 loop: CASSQRGRGTDTQYF. The CDR3 DNA sequence: TGCGCCAGCAGCCAACGCGGACGGGGCACAGATACGCAGTATTTT.

This chain joins TRBV7-2 and TRBJ1-6, with no clear D. V lost 1 base and J 10 bases, leaving 2 bases between the germline ends. Germline lookup yields CDR1 SGHTA and CDR2 FQGNSA. The CDR3 contains 11 residues. The CDR3 DNA is TGTGCCAGCAGCTTAGTCTCACCCCTCCACTTT. Translated: CASSLVSPLHF.

The CDR3 loop reads CASSLEIRGRDTEAFF. CDR3 sequence (DNA): TGCGCCAGCAGCTTGGAAATTAGGGGGAGGGACACTGAAGCTTTCTTT. V and J are TRBV5-1 and TRBJ1-1, with D perhaps matching TRBD1 (6 bases). V dropped 0 bases and J dropped 3 bases, with 15 bases sitting between them. The CDR3 loop spans 16 amino acids. The germline CDR1 and CDR2 sequences are SGHRS and YFSETQ.

V is TRBV5-1 and J is TRBJ1-1; D is undetermined. Per the germline V gene, CDR1 is SGHRS and CDR2 is YFSETQ. Trimming removed 4 bases from V and 5 bases from J, with 12 bases in between. The CDR3 is 13 amino acids. CDR3 loop: CASSQETATEAFF. DNA for the CDR3: TGCGCCAGCAGCCAAGAAACAGCTACTGAAGCTTTCTTT.

This chain connects TRBV9 to TRBJ1-1; 8 nucleotides line up with TRBD1. The J segment lost 1 base and the V segment lost 0 bases, leaving 11 bases of the junction unmatched. Germline V lookup: CDR1 SGDLS, CDR2 YYNGEE. This CDR3 contains 18 residues. CDR3 nucleotide sequence: TGTGCCAGCAGCGTAGAAGGGAAGTGGACAGGGAAGAACACTGAAGCTTTCTTT. Its protein is CASSVEGKWTGKNTEAFF.

This clone was seen once. The chain is built from TRBV24-1 and TRBJ2-2; 14 bases agree with TRBD2. There are 18 residues in the CDR3. V lost 0 bases and J lost 9; bases outside the gene matches: 8. Germline V gives CDR1 KGHDR, CDR2 SFDVKD. CDR3 nucleotide sequence: TGTGCCACCAGTGATTTGGGGGGACTAGCGGGGGAGTACCGGGAGCTGTTTTTT. Protein sequence: CATSDLGGLAGEYRELFF.

V gene TRBV3-1 (or the pseudogene TRBV3-2) combines with J gene TRBJ1-1, with D perhaps TRBD1 (6 bases). The CDR3 sequence is 17 residues long. V lost 0 bases and J 5 bases, leaving 19 bases between the germline ends. Germline V gene data show CDR1 as LGHDT and CDR2 as YNNKEL (reference sequence). CDR3 bases: TGTGCCAGCAGCCAAGATGGGGCAGGGGTAACGGGGACTGAAGCTTTCTTT. Residues: CASSQDGAGVTGTEAFF.

The chain employs TRBV19 and TRBJ2-2; TRBD1 aligns across 7 bases. The CDR3 contains 15 residues. Germline loops: CDR1 LNHDA, CDR2 SQIVND (reference sequence). J gave up 4 bases and V 7 bases, and 9 bases lay outside the gene matches. The CDR3 spells CASIHEGAPTGELFF. The CDR3 nucleotides read TGTGCCAGTATTCATGAGGGGGCGCCCACCGGGGAGCTGTTTTTT.

CDR3 sequence reads: CASSRGSSYNSPLHF. In DNA form, the CDR3 reads TGTGCCAGCAGCCGAGGGAGCTCCTATAATTCACCCCTCCACTTT. V and J are TRBV3-1 (or the pseudogene TRBV3-2) and TRBJ1-6; D unclear. The V gene lost 4 bases and the J gene lost 0 bases, with 7 bases spanning the gap. This CDR3 has 15 amino acids. CDR1 and CDR2 (germline): LGHDT, YNNKEL (reference sequence).

The chain couples TRBV5-4 to TRBJ2-5; the D is unclear. The CDR3 is 13 residues long. CDR1 is SGHNT, CDR2 YYREEE, per germline (reference sequence). The V and J ends lost 0 bases and 1 base respectively, with 4 bases between them. The CDR3 DNA follows: TGTGCCAGCAGCTTGGCTCCCCAAGAGACCCAGTACTTC. Translation: CASSLAPQETQYF.

The chain uses TRBV5-5 and TRBJ1-1, with 7 bases that match TRBD1. Germline V gives CDR1 SGHKS, CDR2 YYEKEE (reference sequence). The V gene end was trimmed by 0 bases and the J gene end by 5 bases; junction bases not matched to a gene: 4. The CDR3 totals 14 residues. The CDR3 protein is CASSLGQGRTEAFF. The CDR3 DNA reads as TGTGCCAGCAGCTTGGGACAGGGACGGACTGAAGCTTTCTTT.